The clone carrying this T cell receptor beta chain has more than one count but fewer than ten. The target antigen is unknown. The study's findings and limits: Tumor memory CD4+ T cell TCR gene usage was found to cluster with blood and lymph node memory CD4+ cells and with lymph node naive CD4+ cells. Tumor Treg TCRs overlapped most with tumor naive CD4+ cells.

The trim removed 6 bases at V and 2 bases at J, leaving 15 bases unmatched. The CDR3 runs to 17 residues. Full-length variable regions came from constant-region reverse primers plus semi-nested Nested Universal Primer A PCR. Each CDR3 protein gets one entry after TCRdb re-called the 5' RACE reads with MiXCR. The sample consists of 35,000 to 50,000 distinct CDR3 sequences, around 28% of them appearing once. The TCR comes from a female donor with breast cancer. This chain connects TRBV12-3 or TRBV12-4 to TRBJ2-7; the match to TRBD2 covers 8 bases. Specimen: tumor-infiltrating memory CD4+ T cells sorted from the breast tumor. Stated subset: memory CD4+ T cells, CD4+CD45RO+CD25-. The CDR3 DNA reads TGTGCCAGCAGCTCCCCATGGAGCGGGAGACCAACCTACGAGCAGTACTTC. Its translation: CASSSPWSGRPTYEQYF.